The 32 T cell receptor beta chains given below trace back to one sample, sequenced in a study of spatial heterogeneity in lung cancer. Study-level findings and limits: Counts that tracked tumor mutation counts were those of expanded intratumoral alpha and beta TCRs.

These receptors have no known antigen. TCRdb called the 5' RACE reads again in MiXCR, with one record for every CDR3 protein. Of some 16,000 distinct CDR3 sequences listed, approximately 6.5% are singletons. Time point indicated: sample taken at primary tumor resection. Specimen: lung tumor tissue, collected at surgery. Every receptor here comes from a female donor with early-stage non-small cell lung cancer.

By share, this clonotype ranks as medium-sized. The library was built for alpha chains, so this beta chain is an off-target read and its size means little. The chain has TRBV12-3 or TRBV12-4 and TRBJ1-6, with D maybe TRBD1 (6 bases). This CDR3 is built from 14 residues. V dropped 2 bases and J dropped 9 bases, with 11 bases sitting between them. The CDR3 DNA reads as TGTGCCAGCAGTTTAACAGGGCCTCGTTCACCCCTCCACTTT. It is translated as CASSLTGPRSPLHF.

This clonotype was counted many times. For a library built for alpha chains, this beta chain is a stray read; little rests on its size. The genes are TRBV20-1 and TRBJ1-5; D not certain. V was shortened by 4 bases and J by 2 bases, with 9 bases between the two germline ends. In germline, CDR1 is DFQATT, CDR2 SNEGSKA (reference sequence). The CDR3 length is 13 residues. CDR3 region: CSAIGLGNQPQHF. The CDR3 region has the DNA TGCAGTGCTATAGGGCTGGGCAATCAGCCCCAGCATTTT.

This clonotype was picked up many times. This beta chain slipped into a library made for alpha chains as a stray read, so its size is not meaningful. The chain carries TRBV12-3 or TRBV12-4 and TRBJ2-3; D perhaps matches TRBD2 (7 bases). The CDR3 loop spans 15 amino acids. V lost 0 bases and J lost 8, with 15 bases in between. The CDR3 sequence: CASSLAAGAGVTQYF. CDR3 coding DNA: TGTGCCAGCAGTTTAGCCGCGGGGGCTGGTGTTACGCAGTATTTT.

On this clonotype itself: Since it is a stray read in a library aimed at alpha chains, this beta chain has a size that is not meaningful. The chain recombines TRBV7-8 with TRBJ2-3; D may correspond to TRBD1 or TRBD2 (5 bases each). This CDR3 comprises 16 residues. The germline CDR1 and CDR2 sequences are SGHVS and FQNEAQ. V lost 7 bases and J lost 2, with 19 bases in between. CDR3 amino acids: CASTLRVGVLTDTQYF. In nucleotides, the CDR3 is TGTGCCAGCACCCTCAGGGTCGGGGTACTCACAGATACGCAGTATTTT.

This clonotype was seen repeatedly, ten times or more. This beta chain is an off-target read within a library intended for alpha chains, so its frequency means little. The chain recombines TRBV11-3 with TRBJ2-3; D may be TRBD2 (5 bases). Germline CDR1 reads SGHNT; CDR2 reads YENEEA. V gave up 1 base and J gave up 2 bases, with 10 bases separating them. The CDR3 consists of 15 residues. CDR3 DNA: TGTGCCAGCAGCTTAGGGGCTAGCCCCACAGATACGCAGTATTTT. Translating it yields CASSLGASPTDTQYF.

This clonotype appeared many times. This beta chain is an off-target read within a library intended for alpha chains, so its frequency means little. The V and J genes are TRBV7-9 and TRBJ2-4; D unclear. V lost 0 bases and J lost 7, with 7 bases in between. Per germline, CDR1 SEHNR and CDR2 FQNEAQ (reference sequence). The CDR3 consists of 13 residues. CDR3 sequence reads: CASSLASANIQYF. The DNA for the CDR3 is TGTGCCAGCAGCTTAGCGTCCGCGAACATTCAGTACTTC. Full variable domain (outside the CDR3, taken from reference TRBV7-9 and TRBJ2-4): DTGVSQNPRHKITKRGQNVTFRCDPISEHNRLYWYRQTLGQGPEFLTYFQNEAQLEKSRLLSDRFSAERPKGSFSTLEIQRTEQGDSAMYLCASSLASANIQYFGAGTRLSVL.

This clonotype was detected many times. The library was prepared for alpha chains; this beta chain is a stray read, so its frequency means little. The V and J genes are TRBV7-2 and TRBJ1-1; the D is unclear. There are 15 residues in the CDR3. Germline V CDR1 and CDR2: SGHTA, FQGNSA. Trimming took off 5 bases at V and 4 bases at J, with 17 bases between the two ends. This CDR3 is CASSTTTASLTEAFF. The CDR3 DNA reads TGTGCCAGCAGCACTACGACCGCCTCGCTCACTGAAGCTTTCTTT.

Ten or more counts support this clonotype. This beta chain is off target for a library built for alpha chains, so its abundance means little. CDR3 region: CASSDRLAGQYF. DNA of the CDR3: TGTGCCAGCAGCGACAGGTTGGCGGGTCAGTACTTC. This rearrangement joins TRBV28 to TRBJ2-7; maybe TRBD1 (6 bases). Germline V CDR1 and CDR2: MDHEN, SYDVKM. There are 12 residues in the CDR3. The V end lost 6 bases, the J end lost 10 bases, and 16 bases lay between the germline ends. Supplemented by reference TRBV28 and TRBJ2-7, the full variable domain reads DVKVTQSSRYLVKRTGEKVFLECVQDMDHENMFWYRQDPGLGLRLIYFSYDVKMKEKGDIPEGYSVSREKKERFSLILESASTNQTSMYLCASSDRLAGQYFGPGTRLTVT.

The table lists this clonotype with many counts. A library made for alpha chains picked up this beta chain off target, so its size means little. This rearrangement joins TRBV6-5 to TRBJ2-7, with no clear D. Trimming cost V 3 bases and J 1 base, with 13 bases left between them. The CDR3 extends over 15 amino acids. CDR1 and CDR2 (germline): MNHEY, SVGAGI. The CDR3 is CASSYSIFGSYEQYF. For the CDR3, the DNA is TGTGCCAGCAGTTATAGCATCTTTGGTTCCTACGAGCAGTACTTC.

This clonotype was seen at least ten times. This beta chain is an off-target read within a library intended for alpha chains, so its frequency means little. CDR3 protein: CASSQVRLAVYNEQFF. The CDR3 coding sequence is TGCGCCAGCAGCCAAGTTCGCCTAGCGGTTTACAATGAGCAGTTCTTC. The chain links TRBV4-1 to TRBJ2-1, with 7 bases aligning to TRBD2. Trimming removed 1 base from V and 4 bases from J; junction bases left unmatched: 7. Germline lookup yields CDR1 MGHRA and CDR2 YSYEKL. CDR3 length equals 16 residues.

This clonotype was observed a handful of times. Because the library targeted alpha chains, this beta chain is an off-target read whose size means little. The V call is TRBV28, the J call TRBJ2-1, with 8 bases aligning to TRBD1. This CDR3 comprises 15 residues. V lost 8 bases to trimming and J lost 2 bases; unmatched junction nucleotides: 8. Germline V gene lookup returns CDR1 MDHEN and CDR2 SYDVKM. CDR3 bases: TGTGCCAGCGGGTACCGGGACAGGCCCTACAATGAGCAGTTCTTC. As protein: CASGYRDRPYNEQFF.

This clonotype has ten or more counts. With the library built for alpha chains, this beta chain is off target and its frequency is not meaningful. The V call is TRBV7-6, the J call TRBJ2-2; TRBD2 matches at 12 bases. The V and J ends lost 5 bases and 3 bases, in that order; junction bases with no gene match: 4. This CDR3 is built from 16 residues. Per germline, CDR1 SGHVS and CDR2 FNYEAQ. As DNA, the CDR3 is TGTGCCAGCAGCCAGCGACTAGCGGGGGACACCGGGGAGCTGTTTTTT. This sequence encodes CASSQRLAGDTGELFF.

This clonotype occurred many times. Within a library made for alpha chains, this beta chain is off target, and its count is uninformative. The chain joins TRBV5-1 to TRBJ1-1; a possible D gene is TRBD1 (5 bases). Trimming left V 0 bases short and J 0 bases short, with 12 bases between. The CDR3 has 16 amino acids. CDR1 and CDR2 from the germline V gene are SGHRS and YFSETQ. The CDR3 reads CASSLVAGTLNTEAFF. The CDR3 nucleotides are TGCGCCAGCAGCTTGGTAGCCGGGACTTTGAACACTGAAGCTTTCTTT.

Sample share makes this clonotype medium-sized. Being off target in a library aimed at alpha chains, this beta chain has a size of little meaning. The CDR3, as DNA: TGTGCCTGGAGTGCAGGGGAGAATCAGCCCCAGCATTTT. Amino acid sequence: CAWSAGENQPQHF. This chain links TRBV30 with TRBJ1-5, with D perhaps TRBD1 (6 bases). The CDR3 has 13 amino acids. From germline, CDR1 is GTSNPN and CDR2 SVGIG (reference sequence). The ends were cut back, 1 base at V and 4 bases at J, with 8 bases in the middle.

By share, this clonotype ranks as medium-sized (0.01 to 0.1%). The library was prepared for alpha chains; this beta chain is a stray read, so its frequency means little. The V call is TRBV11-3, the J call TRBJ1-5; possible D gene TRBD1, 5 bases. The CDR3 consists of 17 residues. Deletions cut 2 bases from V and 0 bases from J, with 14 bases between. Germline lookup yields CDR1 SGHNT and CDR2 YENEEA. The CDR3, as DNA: TGTGCCAGCAGCTTATCTCGGAGGGGTTATAGCAATCAGCCCCAGCATTTT. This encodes CASSLSRRGYSNQPQHF.

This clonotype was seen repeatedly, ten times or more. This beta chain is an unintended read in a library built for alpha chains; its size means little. The CDR3 nucleotides read TGCAGTGCTACTGAAACTACGGGGGCGCAGGGAGCTAATCAGCCCCAGCATTTT. It yields the protein CSATETTGAQGANQPQHF. The chain employs TRBV20-1 and TRBJ1-5, with a weak D call TRBD1 (6 bases). Trimming left V 4 bases short and J 4 bases short, with 26 bases between. This CDR3 is built from 18 residues. Germline CDR1 DFQATT, CDR2 SNEGSKA (reference sequence).

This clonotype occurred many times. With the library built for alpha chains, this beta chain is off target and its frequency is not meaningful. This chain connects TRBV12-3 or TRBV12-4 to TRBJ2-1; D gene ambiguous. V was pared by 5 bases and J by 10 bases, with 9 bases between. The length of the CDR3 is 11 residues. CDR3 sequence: CASSPQWEQFF. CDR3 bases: TGTGCCAGCAGTCCCCAATGGGAGCAGTTCTTC.

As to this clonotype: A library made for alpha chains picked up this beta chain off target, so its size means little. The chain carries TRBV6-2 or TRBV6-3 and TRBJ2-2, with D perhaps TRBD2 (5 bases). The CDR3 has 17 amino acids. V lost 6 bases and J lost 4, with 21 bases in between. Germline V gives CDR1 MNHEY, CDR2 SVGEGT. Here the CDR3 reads CASRPEVWVGRTGELFF. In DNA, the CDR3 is TGTGCCAGCAGACCGGAGGTGTGGGTAGGACGCACCGGGGAGCTGTTTTTT.

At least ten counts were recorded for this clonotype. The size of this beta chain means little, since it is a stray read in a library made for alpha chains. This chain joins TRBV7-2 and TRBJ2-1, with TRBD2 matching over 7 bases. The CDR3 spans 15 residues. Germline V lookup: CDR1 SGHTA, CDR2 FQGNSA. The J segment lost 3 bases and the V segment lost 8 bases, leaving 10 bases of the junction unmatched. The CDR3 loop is CASALGGSHYNEQFF. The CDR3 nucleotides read TGTGCCAGCGCCCTGGGGGGGTCTCACTACAATGAGCAGTTCTTC. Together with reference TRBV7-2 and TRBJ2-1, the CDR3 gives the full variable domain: GAGVSQSPSNKVTEKGKDVELRCDPISGHTALYWYRQSLGQGLEFLIYFQGNSAPDKSGLPSDRFSAERTGGSVSTLTIQRTQQEDSAVYLCASALGGSHYNEQFFGPGTRLTVL.

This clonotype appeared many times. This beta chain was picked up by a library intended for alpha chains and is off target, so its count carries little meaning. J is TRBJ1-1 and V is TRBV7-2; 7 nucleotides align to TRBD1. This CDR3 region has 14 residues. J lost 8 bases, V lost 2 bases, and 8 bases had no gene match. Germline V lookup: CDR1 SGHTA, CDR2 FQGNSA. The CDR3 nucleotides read TGTGCCAGCAGCTTAAGGGGGCCCAGCGGAGAAGCTTTCTTT. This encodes CASSLRGPSGEAFF. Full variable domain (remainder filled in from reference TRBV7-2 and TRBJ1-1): GAGVSQSPSNKVTEKGKDVELRCDPISGHTALYWYRQSLGQGLEFLIYFQGNSAPDKSGLPSDRFSAERTGGSVSTLTIQRTQQEDSAVYLCASSLRGPSGEAFFGQGTRLTVV.

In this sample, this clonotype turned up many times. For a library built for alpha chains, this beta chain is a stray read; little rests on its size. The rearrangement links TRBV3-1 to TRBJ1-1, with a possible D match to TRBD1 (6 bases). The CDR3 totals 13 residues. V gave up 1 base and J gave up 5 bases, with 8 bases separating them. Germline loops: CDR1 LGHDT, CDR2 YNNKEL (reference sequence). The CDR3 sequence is CASSQARGTEAFF. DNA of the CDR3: TGTGCCAGCAGCCAAGCCAGGGGTACTGAAGCTTTCTTT.

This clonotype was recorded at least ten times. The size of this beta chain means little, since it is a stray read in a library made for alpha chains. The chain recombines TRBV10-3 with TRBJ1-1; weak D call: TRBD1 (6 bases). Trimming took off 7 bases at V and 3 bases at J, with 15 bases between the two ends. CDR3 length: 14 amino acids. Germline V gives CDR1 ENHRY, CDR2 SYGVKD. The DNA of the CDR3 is TGTGCCATCACCGAAAAGAGGGGGGACACTGAAGCTTTCTTT. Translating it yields CAITEKRGDTEAFF.

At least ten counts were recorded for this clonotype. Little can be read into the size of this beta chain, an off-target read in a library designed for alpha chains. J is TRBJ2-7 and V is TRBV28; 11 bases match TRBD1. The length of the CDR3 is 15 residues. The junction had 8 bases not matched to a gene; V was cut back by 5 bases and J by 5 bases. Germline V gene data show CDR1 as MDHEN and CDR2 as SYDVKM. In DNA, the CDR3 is TGTGCCAGCAGTACTTCCGGGACAGGGGGTAACGAGCAGTACTTC. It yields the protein CASSTSGTGGNEQYF. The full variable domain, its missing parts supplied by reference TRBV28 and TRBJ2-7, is DVKVTQSSRYLVKRTGEKVFLECVQDMDHENMFWYRQDPGLGLRLIYFSYDVKMKEKGDIPEGYSVSREKKERFSLILESASTNQTSMYLCASSTSGTGGNEQYFGPGTRLTVT.

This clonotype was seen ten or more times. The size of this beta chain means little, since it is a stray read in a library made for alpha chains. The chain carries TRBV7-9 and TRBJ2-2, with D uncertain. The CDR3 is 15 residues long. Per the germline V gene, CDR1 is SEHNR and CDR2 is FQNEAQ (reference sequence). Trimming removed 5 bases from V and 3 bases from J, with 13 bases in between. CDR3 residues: CASSAAGPDTGELFF. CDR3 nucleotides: TGTGCCAGCAGCGCGGCCGGGCCGGACACCGGGGAGCTGTTTTTT. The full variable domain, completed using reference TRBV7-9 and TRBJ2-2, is DTGVSQNPRHKITKRGQNVTFRCDPISEHNRLYWYRQTLGQGPEFLTYFQNEAQLEKSRLLSDRFSAERPKGSFSTLEIQRTEQGDSAMYLCASSAAGPDTGELFFGEGSRLTVL.

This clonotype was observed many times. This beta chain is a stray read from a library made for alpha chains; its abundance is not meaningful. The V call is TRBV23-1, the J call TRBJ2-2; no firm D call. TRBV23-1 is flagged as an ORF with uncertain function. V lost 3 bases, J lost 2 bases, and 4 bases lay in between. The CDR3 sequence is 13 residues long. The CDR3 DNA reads TGCGCCAGCAGTCATCCAAACACCGGGGAGCTGTTTTTT. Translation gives CASSHPNTGELFF.

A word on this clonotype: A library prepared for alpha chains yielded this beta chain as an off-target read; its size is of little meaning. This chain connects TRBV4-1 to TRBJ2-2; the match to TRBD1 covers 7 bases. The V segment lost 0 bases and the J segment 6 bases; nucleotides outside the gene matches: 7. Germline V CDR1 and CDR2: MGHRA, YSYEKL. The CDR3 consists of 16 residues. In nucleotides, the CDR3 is TGCGCCAGCAGCCAAGATTCACACAGGGGATCCGGGGAGCTGTTTTTT. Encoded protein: CASSQDSHRGSGELFF.

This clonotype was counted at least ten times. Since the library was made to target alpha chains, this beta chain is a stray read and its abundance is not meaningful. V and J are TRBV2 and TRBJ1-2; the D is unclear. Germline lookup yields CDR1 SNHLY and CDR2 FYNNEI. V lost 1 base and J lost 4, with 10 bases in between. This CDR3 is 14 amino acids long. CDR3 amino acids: CASSEGTSIYGYTF. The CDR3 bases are TGTGCCAGCAGTGAAGGGACGTCGATCTATGGCTACACCTTC.

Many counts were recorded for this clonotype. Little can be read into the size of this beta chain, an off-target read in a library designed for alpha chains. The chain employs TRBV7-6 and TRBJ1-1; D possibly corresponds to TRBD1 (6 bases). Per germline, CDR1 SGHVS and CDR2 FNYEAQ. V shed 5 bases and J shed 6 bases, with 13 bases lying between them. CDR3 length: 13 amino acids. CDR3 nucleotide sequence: TGTGCCAGCAGCGCGCTGACAGGTTCTGAAGCTTTCTTT. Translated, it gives CASSALTGSEAFF.

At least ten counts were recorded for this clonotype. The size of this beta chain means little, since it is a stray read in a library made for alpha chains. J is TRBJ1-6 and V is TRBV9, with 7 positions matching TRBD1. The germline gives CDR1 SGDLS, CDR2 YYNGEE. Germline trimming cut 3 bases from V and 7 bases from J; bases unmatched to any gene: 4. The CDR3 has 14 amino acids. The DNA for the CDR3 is TGTGCCAGCAGCGAAACACAGGGGAATTCACCCCTCCACTTT. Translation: CASSETQGNSPLHF.

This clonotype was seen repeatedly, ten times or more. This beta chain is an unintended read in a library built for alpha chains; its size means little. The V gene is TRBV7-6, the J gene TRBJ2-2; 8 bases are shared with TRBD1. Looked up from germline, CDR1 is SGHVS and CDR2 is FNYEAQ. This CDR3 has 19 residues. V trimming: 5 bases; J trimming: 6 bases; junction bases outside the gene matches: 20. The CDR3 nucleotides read TGTGCCAGCAGCCAAGGTCAGAGTAGGACAGGGTATTACGCCGGGGAGCTGTTTTTT. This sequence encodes CASSQGQSRTGYYAGELFF. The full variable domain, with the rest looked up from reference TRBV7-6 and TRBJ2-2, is GAGVSQSPRYKVTKRGQDVALRCDPISGHVSLYWYRQALGQGPEFLTYFNYEAQQDKSGLPNDRFSAERPEGSISTLTIQRTEQRDSAMYRCASSQGQSRTGYYAGELFFGEGSRLTVL.

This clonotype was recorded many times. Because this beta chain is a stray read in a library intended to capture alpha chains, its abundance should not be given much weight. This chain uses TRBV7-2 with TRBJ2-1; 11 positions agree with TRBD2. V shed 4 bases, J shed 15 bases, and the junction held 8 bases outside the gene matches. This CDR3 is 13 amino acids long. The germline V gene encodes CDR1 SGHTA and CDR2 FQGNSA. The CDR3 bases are TGTGCCAGCAGCTCAATAGCGGGGGGGCCCTCGTTCTTC. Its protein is CASSSIAGGPSFF.

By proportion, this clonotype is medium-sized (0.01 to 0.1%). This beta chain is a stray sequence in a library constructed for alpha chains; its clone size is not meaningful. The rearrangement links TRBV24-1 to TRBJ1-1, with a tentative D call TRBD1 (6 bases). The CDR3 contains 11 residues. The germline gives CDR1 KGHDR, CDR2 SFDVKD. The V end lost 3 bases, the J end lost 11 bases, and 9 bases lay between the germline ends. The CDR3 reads CATSDGTSAFF. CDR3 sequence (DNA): TGTGCCACCAGTGATGGGACATCCGCTTTCTTT.